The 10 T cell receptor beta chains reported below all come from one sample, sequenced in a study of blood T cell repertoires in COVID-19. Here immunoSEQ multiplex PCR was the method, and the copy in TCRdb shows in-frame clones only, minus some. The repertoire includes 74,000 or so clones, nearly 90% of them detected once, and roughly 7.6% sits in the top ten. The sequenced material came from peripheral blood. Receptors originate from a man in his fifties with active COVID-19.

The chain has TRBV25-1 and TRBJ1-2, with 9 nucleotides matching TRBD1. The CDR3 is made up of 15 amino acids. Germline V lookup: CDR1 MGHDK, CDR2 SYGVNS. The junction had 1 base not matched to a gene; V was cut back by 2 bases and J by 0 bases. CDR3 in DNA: TGTGCCAGCAGTGAAAGACAGGGGGCTAACTATGGCTACACCTTC. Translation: CASSERQGANYGYTF.

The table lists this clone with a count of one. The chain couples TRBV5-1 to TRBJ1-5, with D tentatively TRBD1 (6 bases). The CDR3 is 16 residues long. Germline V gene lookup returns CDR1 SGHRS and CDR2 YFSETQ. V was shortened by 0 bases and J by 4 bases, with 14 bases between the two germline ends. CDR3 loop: CASSLVPGQLNQPQHF. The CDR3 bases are TGCGCCAGCAGCTTGGTCCCCGGACAGTTAAATCAGCCCCAGCATTTT.

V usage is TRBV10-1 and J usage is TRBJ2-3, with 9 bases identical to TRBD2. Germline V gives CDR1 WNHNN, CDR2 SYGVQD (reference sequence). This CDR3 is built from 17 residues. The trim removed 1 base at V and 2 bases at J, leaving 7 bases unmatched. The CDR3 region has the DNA TGCGCCAGCAGTGAGTTTAGCGGGGGCTACTACACAGATACGCAGTATTTT. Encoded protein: CASSEFSGGYYTDTQYF.

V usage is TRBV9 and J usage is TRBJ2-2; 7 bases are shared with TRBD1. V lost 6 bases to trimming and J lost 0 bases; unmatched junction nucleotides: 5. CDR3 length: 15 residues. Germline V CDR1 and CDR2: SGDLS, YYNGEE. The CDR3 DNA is TGTGCCAGCAACCGGGACAGTGCGAACACCGGGGAGCTGTTTTTT. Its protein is CASNRDSANTGELFF.

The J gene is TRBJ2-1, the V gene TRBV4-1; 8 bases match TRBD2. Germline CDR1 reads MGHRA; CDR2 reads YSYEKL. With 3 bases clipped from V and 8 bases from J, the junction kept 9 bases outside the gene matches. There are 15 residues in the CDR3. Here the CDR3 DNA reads TGCGCCAGCAGCCAGGATCAAAGCGGGGGAGATGAGCAGTTCTTC. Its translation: CASSQDQSGGDEQFF.

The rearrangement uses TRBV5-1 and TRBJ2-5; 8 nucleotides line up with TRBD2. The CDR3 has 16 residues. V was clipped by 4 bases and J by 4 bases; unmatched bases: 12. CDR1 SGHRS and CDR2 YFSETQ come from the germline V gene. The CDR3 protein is CASSAGLVGGLETQYF. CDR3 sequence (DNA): TGCGCCAGCAGCGCGGGACTAGTAGGCGGGCTAGAGACCCAGTACTTC.

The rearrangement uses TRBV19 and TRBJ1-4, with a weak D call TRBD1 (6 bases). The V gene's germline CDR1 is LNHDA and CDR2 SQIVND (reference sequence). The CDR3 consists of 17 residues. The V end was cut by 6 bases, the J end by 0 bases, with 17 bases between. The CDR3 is CASSDSPRGPTNEKLFF. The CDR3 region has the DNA TGTGCCAGTAGCGATTCGCCCAGGGGTCCAACTAATGAAAAACTGTTTTTT.

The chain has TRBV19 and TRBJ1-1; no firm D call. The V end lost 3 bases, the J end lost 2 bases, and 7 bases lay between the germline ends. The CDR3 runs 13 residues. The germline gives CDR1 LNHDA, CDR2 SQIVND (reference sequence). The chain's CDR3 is CASSMARNTEAFF. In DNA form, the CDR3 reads TGTGCCAGTAGTATGGCCCGAAACACTGAAGCTTTCTTT.

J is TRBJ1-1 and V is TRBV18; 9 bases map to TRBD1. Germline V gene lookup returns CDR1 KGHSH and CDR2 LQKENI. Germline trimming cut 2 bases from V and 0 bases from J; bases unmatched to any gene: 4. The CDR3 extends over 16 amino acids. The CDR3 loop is CASSPGQGTMNTEAFF. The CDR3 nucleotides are TGTGCCAGCTCACCAGGACAGGGGACCATGAACACTGAAGCTTTCTTT.

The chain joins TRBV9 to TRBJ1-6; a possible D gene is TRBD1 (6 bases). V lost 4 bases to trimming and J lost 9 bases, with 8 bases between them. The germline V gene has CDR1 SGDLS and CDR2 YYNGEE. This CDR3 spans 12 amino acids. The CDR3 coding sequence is TGTGCCAGCAGCACAGGGAGTTCACCCCTCCACTTT. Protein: CASSTGSSPLHF.